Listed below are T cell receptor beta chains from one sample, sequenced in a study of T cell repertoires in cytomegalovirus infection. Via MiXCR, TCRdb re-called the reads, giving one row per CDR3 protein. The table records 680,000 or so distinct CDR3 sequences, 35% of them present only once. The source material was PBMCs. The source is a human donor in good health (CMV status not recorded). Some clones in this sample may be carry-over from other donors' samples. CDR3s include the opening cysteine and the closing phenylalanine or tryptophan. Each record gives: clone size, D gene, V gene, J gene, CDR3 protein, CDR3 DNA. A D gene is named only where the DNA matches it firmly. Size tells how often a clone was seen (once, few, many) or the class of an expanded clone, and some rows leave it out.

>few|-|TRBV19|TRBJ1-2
CASNIWGGDGYTF
TGTGCCAGCAACATCTGGGGCGGCGATGGCTACACCTTC
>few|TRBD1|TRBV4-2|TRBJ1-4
CASSKQGALEKLFF
TGTGCCAGCAGCAAACAGGGGGCGCTGGAAAAACTGTTTTTT
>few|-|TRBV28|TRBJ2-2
CASSRGGELFF
TGTGCCAGCAGTCGGGGCGGGGAGCTGTTTTTT
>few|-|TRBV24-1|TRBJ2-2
CATSDFGKTQKSSGELFF
TGTGCCACCAGTGATTTTGGAAAGACCCAAAAAAGTTCCGGGGAGCTGTTTTTT
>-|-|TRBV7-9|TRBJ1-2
CSSSYGAGYGYTF
TGTTCCAGCAGCTACGGAGCAGGTTATGGCTACACCTTC
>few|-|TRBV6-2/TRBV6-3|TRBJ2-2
CASSSHEAGELFF
TGTGCCAGCAGTTCACATGAGGCCGGGGAGCTGTTTTTT
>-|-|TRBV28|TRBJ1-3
CAGQDRSSGNTIYF
TGTGCCGGCCAGGATCGTAGCTCTGGAAACACCATATATTTT
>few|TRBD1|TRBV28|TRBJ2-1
CASSPTRDRDGSSYNEQFF
TGTGCCAGCAGTCCAACCAGGGACAGGGACGGTAGCTCCTACAATGAGCAGTTCTTC
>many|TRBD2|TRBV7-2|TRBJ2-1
CASSLVGGFYEQFF
TGTGCCAGCAGCTTAGTGGGAGGGTTCTATGAGCAGTTCTTC
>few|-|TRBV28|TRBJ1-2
CASSLGLRGDNYGYTF
TGTGCCAGCAGCTTAGGACTCAGGGGAGACAACTATGGCTACACCTTC
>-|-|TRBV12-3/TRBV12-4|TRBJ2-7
CASSLAMTDVYEQYF
TGTGCCAGCAGTTTAGCGATGACAGATGTCTACGAGCAGTACTTC
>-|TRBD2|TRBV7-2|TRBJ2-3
CASSLAGPGLGPSSTDTQYF
TGTGCCAGCAGCTTAGCGGGACCGGGACTAGGACCTTCTAGCACAGATACGCAGTATTTT
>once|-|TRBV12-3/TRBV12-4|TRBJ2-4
CASSLLGGVAKNIQYF
TGTGCCAGCAGTTTATTGGGGGGAGTAGCCAAAAACATTCAGTACTTC
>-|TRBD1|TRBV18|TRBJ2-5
CASSPGAGGETQYF
TGTGCCAGCTCACCGGGAGCAGGGGGCGAGACCCAGTACTTC
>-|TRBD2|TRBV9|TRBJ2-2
CARSVGLARNTGELFF
TGTGCCAGAAGCGTGGGACTAGCGCGGAACACCGGGGAGCTGTTTTTT
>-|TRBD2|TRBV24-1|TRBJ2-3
CATSSASGVTDTQYF
TGTGCCACCAGTAGTGCTAGCGGGGTCACAGATACGCAGTATTTT
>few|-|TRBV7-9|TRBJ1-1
CASQSNRVEGMNTEAFF
TGTGCCAGCCAGTCCAACAGGGTGGAGGGTATGAACACTGAAGCTTTCTTT
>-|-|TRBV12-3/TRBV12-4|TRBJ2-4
CASTLREAKNIQYF
TGTGCCAGCACCCTCAGGGAAGCCAAAAACATTCAGTACTTC
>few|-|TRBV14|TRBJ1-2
CASSQDKPGRYGYTF
TGTGCCAGCAGCCAAGATAAACCGGGCCGCTATGGCTACACCTTC
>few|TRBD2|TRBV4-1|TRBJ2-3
CASSQEQRGTTDTQYF
TGCGCCAGCAGCCAAGAACAGCGGGGGACCACAGATACGCAGTATTTT
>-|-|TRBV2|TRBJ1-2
CASSTNPGTVHGYTF
TGTGCCAGCAGTACGAACCCCGGGACGGTTCATGGCTACACCTTC
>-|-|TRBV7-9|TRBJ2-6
CASSPSKGSSGANVLTF
TGTGCCAGCAGCCCCTCCAAGGGGAGCTCTGGGGCCAACGTCCTGACTTTC
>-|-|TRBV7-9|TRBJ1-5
CASSLIGNNQPQHF
TGTGCCAGCAGCTTAATCGGAAACAATCAGCCCCAGCATTTT
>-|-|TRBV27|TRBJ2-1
CASSPLTLLGYNEQFF
TGTGCCAGCAGTCCGTTGACCCTCCTCGGCTACAATGAGCAGTTCTTC
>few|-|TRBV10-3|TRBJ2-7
CAISDWTATYEQYF
TGTGCCATCAGTGATTGGACAGCTACCTACGAGCAGTACTTC
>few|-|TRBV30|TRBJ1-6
CAWNHGSPNSPLHF
TGTGCCTGGAATCATGGGTCACCAAATTCACCCCTCCACTTT
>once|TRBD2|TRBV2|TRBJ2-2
CASHFPGLNTGELFF
TGTGCCAGCCACTTTCCGGGACTAAACACCGGGGAGCTGTTTTTT
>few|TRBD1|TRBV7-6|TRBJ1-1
CASSRTGTVTEAFF
TGTGCCAGCAGCAGGACAGGGACGGTCACTGAAGCTTTCTTT
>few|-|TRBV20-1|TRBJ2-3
CSANQETDTQYF
TGCAGTGCCAATCAAGAGACAGATACGCAGTATTTT
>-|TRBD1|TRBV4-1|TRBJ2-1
CASSQGWTGTYNEQFF
TGCGCCAGCAGCCAAGGGTGGACAGGGACCTACAATGAGCAGTTCTTC
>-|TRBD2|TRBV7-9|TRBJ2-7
CASSLRRLAGAGSGEQYF
TGTGCCAGCAGCTTACGCCGGCTAGCGGGAGCGGGTTCGGGGGAGCAGTACTTC
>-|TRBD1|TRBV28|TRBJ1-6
CASRERYRGRSSPLHF
TGTGCCAGCAGAGAACGCTACAGGGGGCGTAGTTCACCCCTCCACTTT
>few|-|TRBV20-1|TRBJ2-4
CSARPPPHIGKNIQYF
TGCAGTGCAAGACCCCCTCCCCATATAGGCAAAAACATTCAGTACTTC
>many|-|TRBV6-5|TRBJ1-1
CASSYRGVGGAFF
TGTGCCAGCAGTTACCGTGGGGTGGGTGGAGCTTTCTTT
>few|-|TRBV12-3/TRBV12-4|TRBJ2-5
CASRLGETQYF
TGTGCCAGCAGATTGGGGGAGACCCAGTACTTC
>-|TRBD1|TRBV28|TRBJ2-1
CASSPGGTGSHEQFF
TGTGCCAGCAGTCCCGGGGGGACAGGGAGCCATGAGCAGTTCTTC
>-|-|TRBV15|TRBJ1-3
CATSRDGNRRNTIYF
TGTGCCACCAGCAGAGATGGGAATAGAAGAAACACCATATATTTT